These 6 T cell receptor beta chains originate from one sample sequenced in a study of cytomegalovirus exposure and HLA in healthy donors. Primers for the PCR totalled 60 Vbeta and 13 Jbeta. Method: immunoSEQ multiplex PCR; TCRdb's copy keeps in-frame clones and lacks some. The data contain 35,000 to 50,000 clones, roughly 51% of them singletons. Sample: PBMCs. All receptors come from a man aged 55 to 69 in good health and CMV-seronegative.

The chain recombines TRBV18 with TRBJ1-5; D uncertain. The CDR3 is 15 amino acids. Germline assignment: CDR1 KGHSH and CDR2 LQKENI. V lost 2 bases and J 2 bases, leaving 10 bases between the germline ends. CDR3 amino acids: CASSPSNSGNQPQHF. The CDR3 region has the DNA TGTGCCAGCTCACCATCCAATAGCGGCAATCAGCCCCAGCATTTT. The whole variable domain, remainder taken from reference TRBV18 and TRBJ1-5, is NAGVMQNPRHLVRRRGQEARLRCSPMKGHSHVYWYRQLPEEGLKFMVYLQKENIIDESGMPKERFSAEFPKEGPSILRIQQVVRGDSAAYFCASSPSNSGNQPQHFGDGTRLSIL.

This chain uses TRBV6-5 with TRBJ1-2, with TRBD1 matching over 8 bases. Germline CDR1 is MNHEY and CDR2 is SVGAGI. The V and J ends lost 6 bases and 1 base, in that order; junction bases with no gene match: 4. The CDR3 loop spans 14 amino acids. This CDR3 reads CASRQGADNYGYTF. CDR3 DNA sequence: TGTGCCAGCAGGCAGGGGGCGGATAACTATGGCTACACCTTC.

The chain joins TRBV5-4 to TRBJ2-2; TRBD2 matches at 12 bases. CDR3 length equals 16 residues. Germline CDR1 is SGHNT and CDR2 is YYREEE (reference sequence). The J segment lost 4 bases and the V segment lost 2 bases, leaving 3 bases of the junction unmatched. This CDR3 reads CASSFGLAGSTGELFF. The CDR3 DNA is TGTGCCAGCAGCTTCGGACTAGCGGGAAGCACCGGGGAGCTGTTTTTT.

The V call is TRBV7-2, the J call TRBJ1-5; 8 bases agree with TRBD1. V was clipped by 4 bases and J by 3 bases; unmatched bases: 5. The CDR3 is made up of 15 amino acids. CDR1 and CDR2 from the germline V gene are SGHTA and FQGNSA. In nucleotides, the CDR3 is TGTGCCAGCAGCTCCGGACAGGGTCCCAATCAGCCCCAGCATTTT. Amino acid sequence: CASSSGQGPNQPQHF.

This CDR3 reads CASVGREGNEQYF. In DNA, the CDR3 is TGTGCCAGCGTTGGGCGGGAGGGCAACGAGCAGTACTTC. The chain has TRBV6-5 and TRBJ2-7, with 9 bases lining up with TRBD2. V dropped 8 bases and J dropped 5; count of bases not matched to a gene: 7. Germline CDR1 reads MNHEY; CDR2 reads SVGAGI. The CDR3 loop spans 13 amino acids.

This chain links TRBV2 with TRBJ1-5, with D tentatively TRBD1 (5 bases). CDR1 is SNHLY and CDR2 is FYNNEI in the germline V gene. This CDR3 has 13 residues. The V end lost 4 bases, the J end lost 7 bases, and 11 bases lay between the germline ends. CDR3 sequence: CASSVLGQQPQHF. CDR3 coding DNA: TGTGCCAGCAGTGTGCTCGGACAACAGCCCCAGCATTTT.